The entry below describes one TCR beta chain. The entry originates in a study of blood T cell repertoires in COVID-19. The CDR3 extends over 16 amino acids. Germline CDR1 reads SGDLS; CDR2 reads YYNGEE. V lost 4 bases to trimming and J lost 7 bases; unmatched junction nucleotides: 9. Sequencing used immunoSEQ multiplex PCR; TCRdb keeps in-frame clones, though not all of them. Found here are 150,000 or so clones, 88% of them singletons; the top ten hold 20% to 30%. This chain connects TRBV9 to TRBJ1-5; 12 positions match TRBD1. The receptor was isolated from a man aged 55 to 70 with acute or convalescent COVID-19. The sample was peripheral blood. The CDR3 region is CASSSGTGGLGQPQHF. The CDR3 bases are TGTGCCAGCAGCTCAGGGACAGGGGGCTTAGGACAGCCCCAGCATTTT.